Below are 6 T cell receptor beta chains sequenced from a single sample in a study of a mutant IDH1 vaccine in newly diagnosed glioma. The assay was immunoSEQ multiplex PCR, and TCRdb's table has in-frame clones only and misses some. The data contain some 55,000 clones, just under 90% of them seen just once; the ten biggest clones take up 4.6%. No antigen has been assigned to these receptors. Time point noted: week 5, during vaccination. Topical imiquimod accompanied each vaccine dose, which consisted of 300 ug of mutant IDH1 20-mer peptide. The material sequenced was PBMCs, taken from a glioma patient whose treatment included an IDH1 peptide vaccine. Receptor source: a woman aged 40 to 50 with glioma.

This chain connects TRBV15 to TRBJ2-3, with 7 bases lining up with TRBD2. Germline V lookup: CDR1 LNHNV, CDR2 YYDKDF (reference sequence). The CDR3 is 17 amino acids. Unmatched junction bases numbered 7, after V lost 0 bases and J lost 1 base. The CDR3 coding sequence is TGTGCCACCAGCAGAGAGTCGGCTAGCGGCCGCACAGATACGCAGTATTTT. As protein: CATSRESASGRTDTQYF. Complete variable domain (other parts from reference TRBV15 and TRBJ2-3): DAMVIQNPRYQVTQFGKPVTLSCSQTLNHNVMYWYQQKSSQAPKLLFHYYDKDFNNEADTPDNFQSRRPNTSFCFLDIRSPGLGDTAMYLCATSRESASGRTDTQYFGPGTRLTVL.

This rearrangement joins TRBV2 to TRBJ2-3; D gene ambiguous. V was clipped by 8 bases and J by 4 bases, with 7 bases between them. This CDR3 contains 11 residues. Germline V gene lookup returns CDR1 SNHLY and CDR2 FYNNEI. CDR3 amino acids: CASLVADTQYF. In nucleotides, the CDR3 is TGTGCCAGCCTGGTTGCAGATACGCAGTATTTT.

This chain uses TRBV6-6 with TRBJ2-7; TRBD2 agrees at 8 bases. Germline V CDR1 and CDR2: MNHNY, SVGAGI (reference sequence). The CDR3 has 13 amino acids. J was trimmed by 7 bases and V by 4 bases; bases with no gene match: 6. CDR3 amino acids: CASSLTSVGEQYF. In DNA form, the CDR3 reads TGTGCCAGCAGTTTGACTAGCGTTGGAGAGCAGTACTTC.

The V and J genes are TRBV9 and TRBJ1-3, with TRBD1 matching over 9 bases. Germline-derived CDR1 and CDR2 are SGDLS and YYNGEE. The V segment lost 3 bases and the J segment 1 base; nucleotides outside the gene matches: 5. The CDR3 loop spans 16 amino acids. The CDR3 DNA sequence: TGTGCCAGCAGCGCTGGACAGGGGAGTTCTGGAAACACCATATATTTT. Its translation is CASSAGQGSSGNTIYF.

The chain carries TRBV2 and TRBJ2-7; 11 bases are a match to TRBD2. V trimming: 6 bases; J trimming: 3 bases; junction bases outside the gene matches: 4. Germline values: CDR1 SNHLY, CDR2 FYNNEI. The length of the CDR3 is 14 residues. CDR3 sequence reads: CASRTSGIRYEQYF. The CDR3 coding sequence is TGTGCCAGCAGGACTAGCGGGATCCGCTACGAGCAGTACTTC.

Only one count was recorded for this clone. The chain couples TRBV6-5 to TRBJ2-5; TRBD2 matches 7 bases. CDR3 length: 15 residues. CDR1 and CDR2 (germline): MNHEY, SVGAGI. Trimming at V came to 4 bases and at J to 4 bases, leaving 9 bases not matched to a gene. CDR3 residues: CASSLEAGVGETQYF. CDR3 DNA: TGTGCCAGCAGTTTAGAGGCGGGAGTGGGAGAGACCCAGTACTTC.